The TCR beta chain under discussion was sequenced for a study of T cell repertoires in cytomegalovirus infection. The CDR3 totals 15 residues. V shed 0 bases and J shed 4 bases, with 15 bases lying between them. CDR1 and CDR2 (germline): DFQATT, SNEGSKA (reference sequence). TCRdb re-analysed the reads in MiXCR, keeping a single row per CDR3 protein. The sample includes 65,000 to 85,000 distinct CDR3 sequences, more than 25% of them seen just once. With regard to this clonotype: Its antigen is still unknown.

The material sequenced was CD8+ T cells from cultured PBMCs, taken from culture after CMV antigen stimulation. This sequence was found in a human donor in good health (CMV status not recorded). Some clones in this sample may be carry-over from other donors' samples. This chain connects TRBV20-1 to TRBJ1-1; weak D call: TRBD1 (6 bases). This chain's CDR3 is CSARDHPGDSTEAFF. As DNA, the CDR3 is TGCAGTGCTAGAGATCATCCAGGGGATAGCACTGAAGCTTTCTTT.